This T cell receptor (beta chain) stems from a study of identifying expanded T cells in peripheral blood. Only in-frame clones appear in the TCRdb table, and some are missing; sequencing was by immunoSEQ multiplex PCR. The data show around 99,000 clones, about 87% seen once. Comments on this clone: Its antigen is currently unknown.

General observations from the study: Differentially abundant clones: about 1.2 between replicates, 15 to 17 at around 14 days, around 20 at four.

Germline loops: CDR1 KGHSH, CDR2 LQKENI. Trimming took 6 bases from V and 0 from J, leaving 15 bases between them. CDR3 length equals 15 residues. The receptor's source is a person aged 18 to 75 in good health. The source material was blood. The chain uses TRBV18 and TRBJ2-7; possibly TRBD2 for D (5 bases). The CDR3 protein is CASSLDGEASYEQYF. CDR3 DNA sequence: TGTGCCAGCTCTCTCGACGGGGAAGCCTCCTACGAGCAGTACTTC.